This T cell receptor beta chain is from a study of T cells after somatic rescue of genetic block. Profiled with immunoSEQ multiplex PCR; TCRdb holds only in-frame clones, not every one. The table has over 95,000 clones, under 95% seen once; the top ten hold approximately 1.4%. This CDR3 has 15 amino acids. V was pared by 4 bases and J by 0 bases, with 7 bases between. Germline V gene lookup returns CDR1 LNHDA and CDR2 SQIVND (reference sequence). The specimen was peripheral blood mononuclear cells (PBMCs). The V gene is TRBV19, the J gene TRBJ2-6, with D possibly being TRBD2 (5 bases). The sequence came from a woman aged 18-29 years. CDR3 in DNA: TGTGCCAGTAGTACCGGAGGCTCTGGGGCCAACGTCCTGACTTTC. Protein product: CASSTGGSGANVLTF.